Listed here are 9 T cell receptor beta chains from one sample, sequenced in a study of OX40 agonist ivuxolimab in advanced cancers. The assay was immunoSEQ multiplex PCR, and TCRdb's table has in-frame clones only and misses some. This table has approximately 100,000 clones, roughly 91% appearing once. The sample in question was CD4+ or CD8+ T cells sorted from blood, obtained in a trial of the OX40 agonist ivuxolimab. The receptors here all came from an adult with an advanced solid tumor such as melanoma, head and neck, liver or kidney cancer.

The genes are TRBV4-2 and TRBJ1-4; D remains ambiguous. CDR3 length: 18 amino acids. Per the germline V gene, CDR1 is LGHNA and CDR2 is YNFKEQ. Between the trimmed V and J ends, which lost 4 bases and 0 bases, there was a span of 18 bases. DNA for the CDR3: TGTGCCAGCAGCCCTCATCCTGGGGTCACAGCAACTAATGAAAAACTGTTTTTT. It encodes CASSPHPGVTATNEKLFF.

The rearrangement links TRBV7-2 to TRBJ1-2; D is unresolved. Germline CDR1 is SGHTA and CDR2 is FQGNSA. V was trimmed by 7 bases and J by 3 bases, leaving 15 bases between them. The CDR3 has 14 amino acids. Here the CDR3 DNA reads TGTGCCAGCACCATTTCCGGGCCCTACTATGGCTACACCTTC. It yields the protein CASTISGPYYGYTF. The entire variable domain, with the rest obtained from reference TRBV7-2 and TRBJ1-2, is as follows: GAGVSQSPSNKVTEKGKDVELRCDPISGHTALYWYRQSLGQGLEFLIYFQGNSAPDKSGLPSDRFSAERTGGSVSTLTIQRTQQEDSAVYLCASTISGPYYGYTFGSGTRLTVV.

This sequence joins TRBV5-1 and TRBJ1-1; 10 nucleotides line up with TRBD1. CDR1 and CDR2 from the germline V gene are SGHRS and YFSETQ. CDR3 length: 16 residues. The V and J ends lost 4 bases and 1 base, in that order; junction bases with no gene match: 7. The CDR3: CASSLDRGQGNTEAFF. DNA for the CDR3: TGCGCCAGCAGCCTAGACAGGGGGCAGGGGAACACTGAAGCTTTCTTT.

The CDR3 nucleotides are TGTGCCTGGAGTGACAGGGGGCCCGAAAAACTGTTTTTT. Translation: CAWSDRGPEKLFF. V and J are TRBV30 and TRBJ1-4, with 9 bases identical to TRBD1. V trimming: 1 base; J trimming: 8 bases; junction bases outside the gene matches: 2. Looked up from germline, CDR1 is GTSNPN and CDR2 is SVGIG (reference sequence). The CDR3 totals 13 residues.

The chain joins TRBV2 to TRBJ2-5; 7 positions match TRBD1. V lost 6 bases to trimming and J lost 3 bases; unmatched junction nucleotides: 10. The CDR3 has 15 residues. From germline, CDR1 is SNHLY and CDR2 FYNNEI. The CDR3 DNA reads as TGTGCCAGCAGCGAAAGGCTAGGGACAGAAGAGACCCAGTACTTC. This codes for CASSERLGTEETQYF.

The chain combines TRBV19 with TRBJ1-3, with D perhaps matching TRBD1 (5 bases). The length of the CDR3 is 15 residues. The germline gives CDR1 LNHDA, CDR2 SQIVND (reference sequence). Trimming removed 5 bases at V and 1 base at J, with 12 bases between. In DNA, the CDR3 is TGTGCCAGTAGTCTGGGGGGGTTTTCTGGAAACACCATATATTTT. Its translation: CASSLGGFSGNTIYF.

The CDR3 DNA reads as TGTGCCAGCAGCCGGCGCCAGAGCTCTGGAAACACCATATATTTT. Its translation: CASSRRQSSGNTIYF. The chain uses TRBV4-2 and TRBJ1-3; the D is unclear. The V end lost 4 bases, the J end lost 0 bases, and 10 bases lay between the germline ends. Germline V CDR1 and CDR2: LGHNA, YNFKEQ. The CDR3 consists of 15 residues.

V is TRBV7-2 and J is TRBJ1-6; TRBD1 is a possible D gene (6 bases). The CDR3 spans 16 residues. Trimming pared 4 bases from V and 5 bases from J, leaving 15 bases between. In germline, CDR1 is SGHTA, CDR2 FQGNSA. This chain's CDR3 is CASSYSRTANNSPLHF. CDR3 in DNA: TGTGCCAGCAGCTATTCTCGGACAGCGAATAATTCACCCCTCCACTTT. Full variable domain (remainder filled in from reference TRBV7-2 and TRBJ1-6): GAGVSQSPSNKVTEKGKDVELRCDPISGHTALYWYRQSLGQGLEFLIYFQGNSAPDKSGLPSDRFSAERTGGSVSTLTIQRTQQEDSAVYLCASSYSRTANNSPLHFGNGTRLTVT.

This rearrangement joins TRBV13 to TRBJ2-2; D is possibly TRBD1 (5 bases). Germline V gene lookup returns CDR1 PRHDT and CDR2 FYEKMQ (reference sequence). Trimming pared 5 bases from V and 1 base from J, leaving 17 bases between. There are 17 residues in the CDR3. The CDR3 region is CASSLRPTARNTGELFF. The CDR3 bases are TGTGCCAGCAGCCTCCGCCCGACAGCGAGGAACACCGGGGAGCTGTTTTTT.